Below, one T cell receptor (beta chain) is given with its context. At one boundary the junction diverges from the germline segment, which might be a read error. The sample is drawn from a study of tumor-infiltrating lymphocytes in primary liver carcinoma. For each extraction, RNA and DNA were obtained together from approximately 20-30 mg of unsorted bulk tissue. The CDR3 sequence is 13 residues long. CDR1 and CDR2 (germline): SGHAT, FQNNGV. The investigators made TCR beta cDNA from approximately 0.5 ug total RNA, using a constant-region primer. Libraries for TCR beta were built through three nested multiplex PCR rounds, which together made up a slightly modified ARM-PCR procedure. In the first two PCR rounds, TRBV1-TRBV30 forward primers were paired with a C-beta reverse primer, and each round lasted approximately 10 cycles. TCRdb called the multiplex PCR reads again in MiXCR, with one record for every CDR3 protein. Of more than 90,000 distinct CDR3 sequences listed, around 66% were seen once; the top ten hold more than 10%.

The source material was liver tumor tissue from sampling region 2. Indicated subset: tumor region T2, inferior pole. The TCR originated in a woman aged 55-69 years with primary liver carcinoma and hepatitis B virus infection. The chain recombines TRBV11-2 with TRBJ1-1; no clear D. DNA of the CDR3: TGTCCCAGCAACTTAGAAGGGAACACCGAAGCTTTCTTT. It encodes CPSNLEGNTEAFF.